The present TCR beta chain was sequenced within a study of shared clonotypes between healthy human individuals. Unsorted PBMC replicate PCRs drew on around 310 ng DNA, representing 30,000 to 35,000 T cell genomes. Sequencing was performed with immunoSEQ multiplex PCR; in TCRdb, only in-frame clones are kept and a portion is missing. The sample consists of about half a million clones, around 80% of them appearing once. General study points: Few donors limited the genetic and exposure-history diversity represented.

Concerning this clone: No antigen is known for it.

Material: PBMCs. This TCR derives from a woman in her forties in good health. Some clones in this sample may be carry-over from other donors' samples.

The DNA of the CDR3 is TGTGCCACCCAATTGGGAAAAGCGGCCCAAGAGACCCAGTACTTC. Translated: CATQLGKAAQETQYF. The V and J genes are TRBV15 and TRBJ2-5, with a tentative D call TRBD2 (5 bases). Germline CDR1 and CDR2: LNHNV and YYDKDF (reference sequence). This CDR3 contains 15 residues. V was clipped by 8 bases and J by 1 base, with 17 bases between them.